These T cell receptor beta chains were read from a single sample in a study of T-cell memory formation after mild COVID-19. TCRdb reanalysed the 5' RACE reads using MiXCR and keeps one entry per CDR3 protein. The table includes roughly 380,000 distinct CDR3 sequences, 28% detected once. Material for sequencing was PBMCs or a T cell subset sorted from them (not recorded which). All receptors derive from an adult woman who had mild COVID-19 (a few samples of this study predate the infection). Cell type and time point are not known. Both conserved end residues are part of each CDR3. The D gene is left open where the match is weak. Only part of the rows carry a size: once, few, many, or a class if the clone is expanded.

NA | TRBJ1-1 | TRBV30 | few | CAWSVIGDTEAFF | TGTGCCTGGAGTGTAATCGGGGACACTGAAGCTTTCTTT
NA | TRBJ1-1 | TRBV6-5 | NA | CASSYSGRAGTEAFF | TGTGCCAGCAGTTACTCGGGCAGGGCCGGGACTGAAGCTTTCTTT
NA | TRBJ1-1 | TRBV5-4 | few | CASSWRAEGPEAFF | TGTGCCAGCAGCTGGAGGGCGGAGGGTCCTGAAGCTTTCTTT
NA | TRBJ2-3 | TRBV12-3/TRBV12-4 | NA | CASSLGRGRPDTQYF | TGTGCCAGCAGTTTAGGGAGGGGGCGACCAGATACGCAGTATTTT
NA | TRBJ1-1 | TRBV5-5 | few | CASSLSPGPEAFF | TGTGCCAGCAGCCTGTCCCCCGGACCTGAAGCTTTCTTT
NA | TRBJ2-3 | TRBV11-2 | NA | CASRSGLSTDTQYF | TGTGCCAGCAGATCGGGACTCTCCACAGATACGCAGTATTTT
NA | TRBJ2-3 | TRBV5-1 | NA | CASSFALGGSTDTQYF | TGCGCCAGCAGCTTCGCCCTCGGGGGATCCACAGATACGCAGTATTTT
TRBD2 | TRBJ2-1 | TRBV4-1 | NA | CASSFASGLRPYNEQFF | TGCGCCAGCAGCTTTGCTAGCGGCCTCCGCCCCTACAATGAGCAGTTCTTC
NA | TRBJ2-1 | TRBV18 | NA | CASSPISAGYNEQFF | TGTGCCAGCTCACCGATATCCGCCGGCTACAATGAGCAGTTCTTC
TRBD1 | TRBJ1-2 | TRBV7-9 | few | CASSLPTGDGYTF | TGTGCCAGCAGCTTACCCACAGGGGACGGCTACACCTTC
TRBD1 | TRBJ1-1 | TRBV9 | few | CASSVGQGYMNTEAFF | TGTGCCAGCAGCGTCGGACAGGGATACATGAACACTGAAGCTTTCTTT
NA | TRBJ1-3 | TRBV18 | few | CASANGASGNTIYF | TGTGCCAGTGCGAACGGGGCCTCTGGAAACACCATATATTTT
TRBD1 | TRBJ1-1 | TRBV3-1 | few | CASSQDKGDRGKVYAFF | TGTGCCAGCAGCCAAGATAAGGGGGACAGGGGGAAAGTGTATGCTTTCTTT
NA | TRBJ2-3 | TRBV12-3/TRBV12-4 | few | CASSLPQTTDTQYF | TGTGCCAGCAGTTTACCCCAGACCACAGATACGCAGTATTTT
NA | TRBJ2-7 | TRBV11-3 | few | CASSMMDYEQYF | TGTGCCAGCAGCATGATGGACTACGAGCAGTACTTC
TRBD1 | TRBJ1-2 | TRBV3-1 | few | CASSQDAGGGYGYTF | TGTGCCAGCAGCCAAGATGCAGGGGGGGGCTATGGCTACACCTTC
NA | TRBJ1-3 | TRBV11-1 | NA | CASSDLGTGNTIYF | TGTGCCAGCAGCGACTTGGGGACCGGAAACACCATATATTTT
TRBD1 | TRBJ2-7 | TRBV12-3/TRBV12-4 | few | CASSSTPGQGDHEQYF | TGTGCCAGCAGTAGCACACCGGGACAGGGTGATCACGAGCAGTACTTC
NA | TRBJ1-5 | TRBV7-2 | NA | CASSPEVNQPQHF | TGTGCCAGCAGCCCGGAGGTCAATCAGCCCCAGCATTTT
NA | TRBJ2-7 | TRBV4-3 | NA | CASSQIQHAGDEQYF | TGCGCCAGCAGCCAAATACAGCACGCCGGGGACGAGCAGTACTTC
TRBD2 | TRBJ2-1 | TRBV24-1 | NA | CATSDSFSLAGGPNEQFF | TGTGCCACCAGTGATTCATTTTCACTAGCGGGGGGGCCGAATGAGCAGTTCTTC
TRBD1 | TRBJ1-2 | TRBV5-1 | NA | CASRPYTGQGGGYTF | TGCGCCAGCCGCCCATATACGGGACAGGGGGGTGGCTACACCTTC
TRBD1 | TRBJ1-4 | TRBV5-1 | NA | CASSWGDRGNEKLFF | TGCGCCAGCAGCTGGGGGGACAGGGGGAACGAAAAACTGTTTTTT
NA | TRBJ1-1 | TRBV7-2 | NA | CASSRRRNTEAFF | TGTGCCAGCAGCCGCAGACGGAACACTGAAGCTTTCTTT
NA | TRBJ2-7 | TRBV6-2/TRBV6-3 | few | CASSAWLDSSYEQYF | TGTGCCAGCAGTGCCTGGTTAGACTCCTCCTACGAGCAGTACTTC
TRBD2 | TRBJ2-1 | TRBV20-1 | few | CSAGLAGNEQFF | TGCAGTGCCGGACTAGCGGGAAATGAGCAGTTCTTC
TRBD1 | TRBJ1-1 | TRBV5-1 | NA | CASSLAGTGVNTEAFF | TGCGCCAGCAGCTTGGCAGGGACAGGGGTGAACACTGAAGCTTTCTTT
NA | TRBJ1-2 | TRBV12-3/TRBV12-4 | NA | CASSPYGALTNYGYTF | TGTGCCAGCAGTCCCTACGGGGCACTTACTAACTATGGCTACACCTTC
TRBD1 | TRBJ2-5 | TRBV24-1 | few | CATSDLRDRRETQYF | TGTGCCACCAGTGATCTCAGGGACAGGCGGGAGACCCAGTACTTC
NA | TRBJ2-1 | TRBV28 | NA | CASTGTRGPGFYNEQFF | TGTGCCAGCACAGGAACCAGGGGCCCTGGGTTCTACAATGAGCAGTTCTTC
NA | TRBJ2-7 | TRBV10-3 | few | CAISESADEQYF | TGTGCCATCAGTGAGTCGGCCGACGAGCAGTACTTC
TRBD2 | TRBJ2-1 | TRBV9 | many | CASSVDAGVEQFF | TGTGCCAGCAGCGTAGACGCGGGAGTTGAGCAGTTCTTC
NA | TRBJ1-1 | TRBV5-1 | few | CASSLDPGTTSTEAFF | TGCGCCAGCAGCTTGGACCCCGGGACTACTAGCACTGAAGCTTTCTTT
NA | TRBJ2-1 | TRBV6-5 | NA | CASSTTHHEQFF | TGTGCCAGCAGTACGACTCATCATGAGCAGTTCTTC
NA | TRBJ1-1 | TRBV20-1 | NA | CSARGSVHTEAFF | TGCAGTGCTAGAGGATCGGTCCACACTGAAGCTTTCTTT
TRBD2 | TRBJ2-7 | TRBV7-9 | few | CASSLAPAGGNEQYF | TGTGCCAGCAGCTTAGCGCCAGCGGGAGGAAACGAGCAGTACTTC
TRBD2 | TRBJ2-2 | TRBV4-3 | NA | CASSQEKRGSGGELFF | TGCGCCAGCAGCCAAGAAAAGCGGGGGAGTGGTGGGGAGCTGTTTTTT
TRBD1 | TRBJ2-7 | TRBV3-1 | once | CASSQDPIRDRRLAEQYF | TGTGCCAGCAGCCAAGATCCCATTAGGGACAGGCGGCTCGCAGAGCAGTACTTC
TRBD1 | TRBJ1-3 | TRBV2 | NA | CASRPGQLSSGNTIYF | TGTGCCAGCAGACCGGGACAGCTAAGCTCTGGAAACACCATATATTTT
NA | TRBJ1-1 | TRBV2 | few | CASRARISIGTEAFF | TGTGCCAGCAGGGCCCGGATCTCTATAGGCACTGAAGCTTTCTTT
TRBD1 | TRBJ2-7 | TRBV12-3/TRBV12-4 | few | CASSFGRGIHEQYF | TGTGCCAGCAGTTTTGGCAGGGGGATCCACGAGCAGTACTTC
TRBD1 | TRBJ1-5 | TRBV12-3/TRBV12-4 | few | CASSLQGWGNQPQHF | TGTGCCAGCAGTCTACAGGGGTGGGGCAATCAGCCCCAGCATTTT
TRBD1 | TRBJ2-7 | TRBV20-1 | few | CSASRDRGNEQYF | TGCAGTGCTAGCCGGGACAGGGGCAACGAGCAGTACTTC
NA | TRBJ2-7 | TRBV25-1 | NA | CASIRRLGMSDEQYF | TGTGCCAGCATTAGAAGATTGGGGATGAGCGACGAGCAGTACTTC
TRBD2 | TRBJ2-1 | TRBV18 | NA | CASSPTPGLAGERRNEQFF | TGTGCCAGCTCACCGACCCCGGGACTAGCGGGAGAAAGGAGGAATGAGCAGTTCTTC
NA | TRBJ2-7 | TRBV5-1 | NA | CASSFSLGYEQYF | TGCGCCAGCAGCTTTTCTCTCGGCTACGAGCAGTACTTC
NA | TRBJ1-1 | TRBV29-1 | NA | CSSNLGLDTEAFF | TGCAGCTCCAATCTGGGGTTGGACACTGAAGCTTTCTTT
TRBD1 | TRBJ1-2 | TRBV29-1 | few | CSDRDRENYGYTF | TGCAGCGATCGGGACAGGGAGAACTATGGCTACACCTTC
NA | TRBJ1-5 | TRBV5-1 | NA | CASSLLGNQPQHF | TGCGCCAGCAGTCTCTTGGGGAATCAGCCCCAGCATTTT
NA | TRBJ2-2 | TRBV23-1 | few | CASSQSPGLAGIPRSCFF | NA
NA | TRBJ2-7 | TRBV6-2/TRBV6-3 | NA | CASRTAGRGPQAEQYF | TGTGCCAGCAGAACCGCAGGTAGGGGTCCTCAGGCGGAGCAGTACTTC
NA | TRBJ2-5 | TRBV5-1 | many | CASSNHREQETQYF | TGCGCCAGCAGCAACCACAGGGAACAAGAGACCCAGTACTTC
TRBD1 | TRBJ1-3 | TRBV6-5 | few | CASRPDRAGNTIYF | TGTGCCAGCAGACCCGACAGGGCTGGAAACACCATATATTTT
TRBD1 | TRBJ2-1 | TRBV5-1 | few | CASSWSRDRVPNEQFF | TGCGCCAGCAGCTGGAGCCGGGACAGGGTGCCTAATGAGCAGTTCTTC
NA | TRBJ2-2 | TRBV12-3/TRBV12-4 | NA | CASSLSINTGELFF | TGTGCCAGCAGTTTGAGTATTAACACCGGGGAGCTGTTTTTT
NA | TRBJ2-5 | TRBV7-9 | NA | CASRWGSETQYF | TGTGCCAGCAGGTGGGGTTCGGAGACCCAGTACTTC
NA | TRBJ2-3 | TRBV5-1 | NA | CASSPQSDPSDTQYF | TGCGCCAGCAGTCCTCAGTCGGACCCCTCGGATACGCAGTATTTT